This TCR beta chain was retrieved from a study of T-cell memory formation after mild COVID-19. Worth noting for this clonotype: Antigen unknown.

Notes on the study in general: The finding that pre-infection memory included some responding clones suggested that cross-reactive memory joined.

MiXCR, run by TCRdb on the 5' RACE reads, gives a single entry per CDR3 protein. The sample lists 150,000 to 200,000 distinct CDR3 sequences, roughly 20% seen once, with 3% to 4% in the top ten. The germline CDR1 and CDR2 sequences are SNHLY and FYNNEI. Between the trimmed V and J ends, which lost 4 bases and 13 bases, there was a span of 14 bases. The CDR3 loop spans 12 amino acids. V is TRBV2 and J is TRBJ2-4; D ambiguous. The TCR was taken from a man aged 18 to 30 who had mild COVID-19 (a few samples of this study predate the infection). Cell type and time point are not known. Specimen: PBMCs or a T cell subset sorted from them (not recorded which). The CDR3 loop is CASSVGSGEQYF. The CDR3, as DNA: TGTGCCAGCAGTGTGGGGTCCGGAGAACAGTACTTC. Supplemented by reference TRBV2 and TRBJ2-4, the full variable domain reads EPEVTQTPSHQVTQMGQEVILRCVPISNHLYFYWYRQILGQKVEFLVSFYNNEISEKSEIFDDQFSVERPDGSNFTLKIRSTKLEDSAMYFCASSVGSGEQYFGAGTRLSVL.